This T cell receptor (beta chain) was documented in a study of naive and memory T cell subsets. About this clonotype itself: What it recognizes is unknown.

CDR1 and CDR2 (germline): KGHSH, LQKENI. Trimming left V 2 bases short and J 4 bases short, with 22 bases between. The CDR3 spans 18 residues. Two oligonucleotides, mixed equimolar, formed the beta constant-region primer covering TRBC1 and TRBC2. TCRdb re-called the UMI-ligation and nested PCR reads through MiXCR, storing one row per CDR3 protein. Seen here are about 35,000 distinct CDR3 sequences, less than 15% observed once, and the top ten hold 22%. Study-level points and caveats: Gini index rose across naive, CM, EM and EMRA in CD4 and CD8.

The chain links TRBV18 to TRBJ2-3; D is perhaps TRBD2 (7 bases). The TCR sequence derives from a human donor in good health. Sequences were obtained from effector memory CD4+ T cells from blood. Stated subset: effector memory, CD45RA- CD27-. CDR3 sequence (DNA): TGTGCCAGCTCACCAACGAACGGGGGGCGTTTTTCGGCAGATACGCAGTATTTT. Protein product: CASSPTNGGRFSADTQYF.